The clone carrying this TCR beta chain was counted once. Its antigen is unidentified. This CDR3 has 15 amino acids. With 1 base removed from V and 1 base from J, the gap between germline ends came to 11 bases. The germline V gene has CDR1 LNHDA and CDR2 SQIVND (reference sequence). These data are taken from a study of T cells in localized non-small cell lung cancer. Study-wide results and limits: Sequencing covered just one tumor region, so heterogeneity cannot be ruled out. Within adjacent lung there appeared a median around 57 of the top 100 tumor clones.

Produced via immunoSEQ multiplex PCR; TCRdb's table is partial and in-frame only. The repertoire has around 29,000 clones, 88% of them found once; the top ten carry approximately 13%. V usage is TRBV19 and J usage is TRBJ2-7; TRBD2 is a possible D gene (5 bases). Sequencing used peripheral blood, obtained before any cancer treatment. The receptor was derived from an older female donor with stage III squamous cell lung carcinoma. The CDR3 sequence is CASSIGPSFSYEQYF. Here the CDR3 DNA reads TGTGCCAGTAGTATAGGTCCTAGCTTTTCCTACGAGCAGTACTTC.